The T cell receptor beta chain under discussion was sequenced for a study of T cell changes during pregnancy in multiple sclerosis. Measured with immunoSEQ multiplex PCR; TCRdb has only the in-frame clones, and not every one. The sample lists about 120,000 clones; under 95% were seen once. The germline V gene has CDR1 LNHDA and CDR2 SQIVND (reference sequence). Losses at the gene ends were 6 bases for V and 5 bases for J; bases not matched to a gene: 9. The CDR3 sequence is 16 residues long. V usage is TRBV19 and J usage is TRBJ2-3; TRBD1 agrees at 12 bases. The clonotype was recovered from a female donor with multiple sclerosis, enrolled in a pregnancy study. The source material was peripheral blood, sampled before pregnancy. The CDR3 nucleotides read TGTGCCAGTAGAGATCCGGGACAGGGGGCTGGAGATACGCAGTATTTT. Translation gives CASRDPGQGAGDTQYF.